A selection of T cell receptor beta chains follows, all from one sample in a study of blood T cell repertoires in COVID-19. Sequencing used immunoSEQ multiplex PCR; TCRdb keeps in-frame clones, though not all of them. The sample yields about 100,000 clones, around 90% seen once. Sequenced: peripheral blood. These receptors came from a woman aged 55-70 years with acute or convalescent COVID-19. Each CDR3 is given with its conserved first and last residue. Each record gives: CDR3 length, J gene, V gene, CDR3 protein.

13,TRBJ2-5,TRBV6-5,CANSDRYQETQYF
15,TRBJ1-5,TRBV29-1,CSVLLWTGRNQPQHF
14,TRBJ2-7,TRBV7-9,CASSPGTAPWEQYF
13,TRBJ1-2,TRBV28,CASSLDSVAGYTF
14,TRBJ1-3,TRBV11-2,CASSSGGRRNTIYF
14,TRBJ1-1,TRBV11-1,CASSFFSGAGEAFF
13,TRBJ1-1,TRBV3-1/TRBV3-2,CASSLTGETEAFF
12,TRBJ2-3,TRBV10-3,CAIKGVEDTQYF
16,TRBJ2-3,TRBV5-4,CASSLRLAGDTDTQYF
12,TRBJ1-2,TRBV9,CASSNSGVGYTF
15,TRBJ1-1,TRBV2,CASSEARVASTEAFF
14,TRBJ1-2,TRBV19,CASTGQRGDYGYTF
15,TRBJ1-5,TRBV27,CASSVTGTSNQPQHF
17,TRBJ2-4,TRBV19,CASSISSGVGAKNIQYF
12,TRBJ2-5,TRBV7-9,CASSPRGQTQYF
15,TRBJ2-3,TRBV2,CASSGTSGRTDTQYF
15,TRBJ2-4,TRBV18,CASSPPAPSGNIQYF
13,TRBJ1-5,TRBV6-5,CASGGLENQPQHF
14,TRBJ2-3,TRBV5-1,CASSGGLLTDTQYF
15,TRBJ2-1,TRBV6-5,CASSYLAGGRYEQFF
15,TRBJ2-3,TRBV6-5,CASTREVPLTDTQYF
16,TRBJ1-1,TRBV3-1/TRBV3-2,CASSQSDRVANTEAFF
12,TRBJ2-7,TRBV18,CASSPASYEQYF
14,TRBJ2-3,TRBV30,CAWSVEREGDTQYF
12,TRBJ1-1,TRBV28,CASSLQGAEAFF
16,TRBJ2-1,TRBV19,CASSILAGGSYNEQFF
16,TRBJ2-7,TRBV9,CASSLMPRQGADEQYF
15,TRBJ1-1,TRBV3-1/TRBV3-2,CASSPGDISNTEAFF
17,TRBJ2-1,TRBV19,CASSIPKAGSSYNEQFF
16,TRBJ2-3,TRBV7-9,CASRYKAGGTPDTQYF
16,TRBJ2-1,TRBV4-1,CASRGGVRSKYNEQFF
14,TRBJ2-1,TRBV7-3,CASSLGLAGDEQFF
15,TRBJ2-1,TRBV25-1,CASSERNSGSNEQFF
15,TRBJ2-1,TRBV7-6,CASSVAGGSYNEQFF
12,TRBJ2-2,TRBV6-5,CAGKTGTGELFF
15,TRBJ2-3,TRBV5-1,CASSYLAGSTDTQYF
14,TRBJ2-1,TRBV10-1,CASSLAGGPHEQFF
12,TRBJ1-1,TRBV5-8,CASIRGYTEAFF
14,TRBJ2-2,TRBV7-9,CASSFSVVSGELFF
12,TRBJ1-2,TRBV25-1,CATSNSFYGYTF
16,TRBJ1-1,TRBV28,CASSFIRQGPNTEAFF
14,TRBJ2-2,TRBV18,CASSPGRNTGELFF
15,TRBJ1-2,TRBV11-3,CASSLGAGANYGYTF
15,TRBJ1-3,TRBV14,CASSQEQGAGNTIYF
13,TRBJ2-5,TRBV11-3,CASSILVEETQYF
17,TRBJ1-1,TRBV3-1/TRBV3-2,CASSQEDRGTLHTEAFF
13,TRBJ1-2,TRBV19,CASSFLGGYGYTF
15,TRBJ1-1,TRBV28,CASSLQPQGGTEAFF
13,TRBJ1-1,TRBV28,CASRAQGDTEAFF
17,TRBJ2-3,TRBV9,CASSKTGGASPTDTQYF
16,TRBJ2-7,TRBV5-1,CASSLNGDPGVYEQYF
14,TRBJ2-2,TRBV6-1,CASSENGGTGELFF
18,TRBJ1-2,TRBV21-1,CASSKKGKGTGSNYGYTF
12,TRBJ2-1,TRBV3-1/TRBV3-2,CASSLIAGEQFF
14,TRBJ2-5,TRBV27,CASSRLAGRETQYF
15,TRBJ1-3,TRBV6-6,CASSYRDSSGNTIYF
13,TRBJ2-1,TRBV7-2,CASSLNSVNEQFF